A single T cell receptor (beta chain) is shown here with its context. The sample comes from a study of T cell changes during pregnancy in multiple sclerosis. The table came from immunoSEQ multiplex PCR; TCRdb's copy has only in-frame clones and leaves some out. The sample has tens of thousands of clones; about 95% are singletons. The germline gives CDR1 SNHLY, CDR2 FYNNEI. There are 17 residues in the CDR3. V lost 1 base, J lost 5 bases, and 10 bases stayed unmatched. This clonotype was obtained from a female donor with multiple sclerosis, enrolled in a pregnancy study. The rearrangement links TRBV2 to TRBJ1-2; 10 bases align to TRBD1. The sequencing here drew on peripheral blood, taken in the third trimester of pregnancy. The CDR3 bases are TGTGCCAGCAGTGAAGTACATCCGGGACAGGGGCTATATGGCTACACCTTC. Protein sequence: CASSEVHPGQGLYGYTF.